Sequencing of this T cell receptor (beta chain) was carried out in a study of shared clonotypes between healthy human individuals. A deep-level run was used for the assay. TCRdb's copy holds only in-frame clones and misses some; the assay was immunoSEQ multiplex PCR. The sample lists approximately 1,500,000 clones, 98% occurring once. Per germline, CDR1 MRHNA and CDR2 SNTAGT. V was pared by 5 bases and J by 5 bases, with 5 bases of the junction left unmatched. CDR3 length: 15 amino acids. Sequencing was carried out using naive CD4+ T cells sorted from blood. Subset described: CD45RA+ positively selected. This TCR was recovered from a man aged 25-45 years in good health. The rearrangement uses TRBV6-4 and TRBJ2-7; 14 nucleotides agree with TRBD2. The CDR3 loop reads CASSPGLAGVHEQYF. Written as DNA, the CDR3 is TGTGCCAGCAGTCCGGGACTAGCGGGAGTCCACGAGCAGTACTTC.